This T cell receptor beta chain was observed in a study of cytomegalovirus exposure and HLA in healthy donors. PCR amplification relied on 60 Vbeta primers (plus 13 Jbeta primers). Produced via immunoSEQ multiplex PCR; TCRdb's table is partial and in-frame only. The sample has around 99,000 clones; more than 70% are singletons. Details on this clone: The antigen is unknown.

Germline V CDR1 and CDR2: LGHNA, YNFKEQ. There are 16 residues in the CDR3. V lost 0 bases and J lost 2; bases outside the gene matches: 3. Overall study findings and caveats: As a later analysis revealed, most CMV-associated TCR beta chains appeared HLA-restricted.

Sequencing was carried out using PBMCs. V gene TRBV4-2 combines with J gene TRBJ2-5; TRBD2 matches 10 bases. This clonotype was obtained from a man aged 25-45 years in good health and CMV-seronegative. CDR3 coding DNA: TGTGCCAGCAGCCAAGATAGGACTAGCGGACAAGAGACCCAGTACTTC. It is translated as CASSQDRTSGQETQYF.